Below are 4 T cell receptor beta chains sequenced from a single sample in a study of spatial heterogeneity in lung cancer. A single record per CDR3 protein comes from TCRdb applying MiXCR to the 5' RACE reads. The sample lists 48,000 or so distinct CDR3 sequences, less than 5.5% occurring once. The time point was: sample taken at primary tumor resection. In each case, whole RNA from tumor, nontumor lung or frozen PBMC was sequenced unsorted. The starting material was PBMCs, obtained at surgery. The receptors stem from a male donor with early-stage non-small cell lung cancer.

This clonotype has only a few counts. CDR3 region: CASSEDGPGHAYEQYF. The DNA for the CDR3 is TGTGCCAGCAGTGAAGACGGCCCGGGGCACGCCTACGAGCAGTACTTC. The rearrangement links TRBV25-1 to TRBJ2-7; D is possibly TRBD1 or TRBD2 (5 bases each). Trimming took off 2 bases at V and 2 bases at J, with 16 bases between the two ends. The germline CDR1 and CDR2 sequences are MGHDK and SYGVNS. The CDR3 runs to 16 residues.

This clonotype turned up a few times. The CDR3 region is CASSREVTYEQYF. The CDR3 DNA is TGTGCCAGTTCCAGAGAGGTAACCTACGAGCAGTACTTC. The rearrangement joins TRBV7-4 to TRBJ2-7; no firm D call. CDR3 length: 13 amino acids. V shed 9 bases and J shed 2 bases, with 14 bases lying between them. Germline V CDR1 and CDR2: SGHVT, SQSDAQ.

This clonotype appeared many times. The V gene is TRBV2, the J gene TRBJ1-1; TRBD1 matches at 12 bases. V lost 8 bases, J lost 1 base, and 8 bases stayed unmatched. The CDR3 has 16 amino acids. The germline CDR1 and CDR2 sequences are SNHLY and FYNNEI. The CDR3 sequence: CASWGTGGAGNTEAFF. DNA of the CDR3: TGTGCCAGCTGGGGGACAGGGGGCGCAGGGAACACTGAAGCTTTCTTT.

V gene TRBV19 combines with J gene TRBJ2-3; D may be TRBD1 (6 bases). V lost 3 bases and J 2 bases, leaving 15 bases between the germline ends. Germline CDR1 and CDR2: LNHDA and SQIVND (reference sequence). This CDR3 has 16 residues. DNA for the CDR3: TGTGCCAGTAGTATCGGGCAGGGGTTAGTCACAGATACGCAGTATTTT. Translating gives CASSIGQGLVTDTQYF.